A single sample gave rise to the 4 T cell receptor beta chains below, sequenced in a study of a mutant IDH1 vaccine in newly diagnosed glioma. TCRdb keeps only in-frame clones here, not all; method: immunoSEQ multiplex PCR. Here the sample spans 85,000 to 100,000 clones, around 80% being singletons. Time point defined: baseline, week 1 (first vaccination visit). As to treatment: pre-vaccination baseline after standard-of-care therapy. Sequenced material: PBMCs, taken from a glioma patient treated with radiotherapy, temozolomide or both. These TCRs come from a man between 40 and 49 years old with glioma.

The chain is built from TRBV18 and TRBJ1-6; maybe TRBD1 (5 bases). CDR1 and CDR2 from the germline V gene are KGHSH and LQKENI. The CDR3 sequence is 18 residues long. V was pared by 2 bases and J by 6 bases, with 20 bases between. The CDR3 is CASSPIPRGGAGNSPLHF. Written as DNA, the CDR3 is TGTGCCAGCTCACCAATACCGCGGGGCGGGGCGGGTAATTCACCCCTCCACTTT.

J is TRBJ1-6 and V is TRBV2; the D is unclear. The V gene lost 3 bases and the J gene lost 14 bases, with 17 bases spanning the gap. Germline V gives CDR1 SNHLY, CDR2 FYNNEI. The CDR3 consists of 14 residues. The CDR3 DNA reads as TGTGCCAGCAGTGACACTGCGGACTTTTCGGCCCTCCACTTT. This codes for CASSDTADFSALHF.

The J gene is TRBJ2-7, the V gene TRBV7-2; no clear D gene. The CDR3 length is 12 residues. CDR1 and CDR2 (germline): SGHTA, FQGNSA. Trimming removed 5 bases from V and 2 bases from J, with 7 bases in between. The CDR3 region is CASSRYTYEQYF. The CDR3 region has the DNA TGTGCCAGCAGCCGCTATACCTACGAGCAGTACTTC.

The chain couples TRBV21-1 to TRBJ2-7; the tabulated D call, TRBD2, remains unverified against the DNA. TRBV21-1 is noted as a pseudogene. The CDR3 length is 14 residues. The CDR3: CASSNGSGQYEQYF. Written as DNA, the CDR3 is TGTGCCAGCAGCAACGGAAGCGGCCAATACGAGCAGTACTTC.